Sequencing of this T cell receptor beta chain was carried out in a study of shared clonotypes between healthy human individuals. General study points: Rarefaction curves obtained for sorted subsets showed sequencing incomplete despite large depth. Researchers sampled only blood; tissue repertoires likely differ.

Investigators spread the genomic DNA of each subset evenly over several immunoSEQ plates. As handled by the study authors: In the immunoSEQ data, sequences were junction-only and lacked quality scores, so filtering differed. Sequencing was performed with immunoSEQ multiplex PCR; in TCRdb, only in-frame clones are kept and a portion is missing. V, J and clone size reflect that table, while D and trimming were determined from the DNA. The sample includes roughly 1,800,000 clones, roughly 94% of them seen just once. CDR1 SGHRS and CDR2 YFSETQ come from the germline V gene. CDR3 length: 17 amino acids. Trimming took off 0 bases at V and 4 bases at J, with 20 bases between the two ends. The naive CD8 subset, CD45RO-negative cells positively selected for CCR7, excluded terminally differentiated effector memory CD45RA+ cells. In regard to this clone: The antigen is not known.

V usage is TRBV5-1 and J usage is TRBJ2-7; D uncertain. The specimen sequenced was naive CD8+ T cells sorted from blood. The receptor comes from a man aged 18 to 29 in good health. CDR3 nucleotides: TGCGCCAGCAGCTTGGTCCATTCGCAGGCGATACCTTACGAGCAGTACTTC. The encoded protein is CASSLVHSQAIPYEQYF.